These 15 T cell receptor beta chains were all obtained from the same sample, sequenced in a study of cytomegalovirus exposure and HLA in healthy donors. The PCR used 60 Vbeta and 13 Jbeta primers. TCRdb's table, derived via immunoSEQ multiplex PCR, lists solely in-frame clones and lacks some. Among around 130,000 clones listed, roughly 88% were seen once. Sequencing used PBMCs. The receptors come from a man in his forties or fifties in good health and CMV-seronegative.

The chain joins TRBV6-4 to TRBJ2-3, with 8 bases matching TRBD2. V lost 3 bases, J lost 6 bases, and 5 bases stayed unmatched. The CDR3 extends over 14 amino acids. The V gene's germline CDR1 is MRHNA and CDR2 SNTAGT. CDR3 sequence: CASSEAGEGDTQYF. The CDR3 nucleotides read TGTGCCAGCAGTGAAGCGGGGGAGGGTGATACGCAGTATTTT.

This clone has only a few counts. The rearrangement uses TRBV5-6 and TRBJ1-5; D is possibly TRBD1 (5 bases). Trimming cost V 2 bases and J 4 bases, with 16 bases left between them. Germline-derived CDR1 and CDR2 are SGHDT and YYEEEE. There are 16 residues in the CDR3. CDR3 sequence: CASSFWAGRSNQPQHF. CDR3 DNA sequence: TGTGCCAGCAGCTTTTGGGCAGGGCGGTCGAATCAGCCCCAGCATTTT.

This clone was observed a few times. The chain uses TRBV5-4 and TRBJ1-1, with unresolved D. The CDR3 sequence is 13 residues long. The V and J ends lost 6 bases and 7 bases respectively, with 16 bases between them. Germline V CDR1 and CDR2: SGHNT, YYREEE (reference sequence). The CDR3 coding sequence is TGTGCCAGCACTAAACGGGGTGGGGTTGAAGCTTTCTTT. This translates into CASTKRGGVEAFF.

The V call is TRBV5-1, the J call TRBJ2-5; unclear D gene. This CDR3 spans 14 amino acids. V was shortened by 2 bases and J by 5 bases, with 13 bases between the two germline ends. Germline lookup yields CDR1 SGHRS and CDR2 YFSETQ. The CDR3 reads CASSLYVTGETQYF. The CDR3 region has the DNA TGCGCCAGCAGCTTATACGTCACGGGTGAGACCCAGTACTTC.

The chain has TRBV7-9 and TRBJ2-1; 7 nucleotides line up with TRBD2. The CDR3 runs to 19 residues. Germline CDR1 reads SEHNR; CDR2 reads FQNEAQ (reference sequence). The trim removed 2 bases at V and 0 bases at J, leaving 13 bases unmatched. As DNA, the CDR3 is TGTGCCAGCAGCTTAAGGGATTTGGGGCGGGGGAGCTCCTACAATGAGCAGTTCTTC. Its translation is CASSLRDLGRGSSYNEQFF.

The sample holds a few counts of this clone. The V and J genes are TRBV19 and TRBJ2-3; 14 bases line up with TRBD2. The trim removed 3 bases at V and 6 bases at J, leaving 2 bases unmatched. The CDR3 extends over 15 amino acids. The germline V gene encodes CDR1 LNHDA and CDR2 SQIVND (reference sequence). CDR3 coding DNA: TGTGCCAGTAGTATGACTAGCGGGGGGGCCGATACGCAGTATTTT. Its translation: CASSMTSGGADTQYF.

The chain joins TRBV11-2 to TRBJ2-1, with TRBD1 as a possible D gene (5 bases). The germline V gene encodes CDR1 SGHAT and CDR2 FQNNGV. The CDR3 sequence is 15 residues long. Trimming took 3 bases from V and 0 from J, leaving 9 bases between them. Here the CDR3 reads CASSFRVSSYNEQFF. The DNA of the CDR3 is TGTGCCAGCAGCTTCAGGGTAAGCTCCTACAATGAGCAGTTCTTC.

The rearrangement links TRBV4-3 to TRBJ2-7, with 14 bases fitting TRBD2. V lost 4 bases, J lost 3 bases, and 8 bases stayed unmatched. CDR3 size: 17 residues. CDR1 and CDR2 from the germline V gene are LGHNA and YSLEER. DNA for the CDR3: TGCGCCAGCAGCCCTGGACTAGCGGGGGGCCTAAACTACGAGCAGTACTTC. Encoded protein: CASSPGLAGGLNYEQYF.

This chain joins TRBV5-4 and TRBJ2-3; 8 bases agree with TRBD1. Germline lookup yields CDR1 SGHNT and CDR2 YYREEE (reference sequence). V gave up 7 bases and J gave up 7 bases; unmatched junction bases: 11. The CDR3 spans 14 residues. CDR3 in DNA: TGTGCCAGCCGGAACCTCCAGGGGGCTCATACGCAGTATTTT. This sequence encodes CASRNLQGAHTQYF.

The chain couples TRBV7-3 to TRBJ1-5, with TRBD1 matching over 8 bases. The CDR3 has 14 residues. In germline, CDR1 is SGHTA, CDR2 FQGTGA. V lost 5 bases, J lost 7 bases, and 7 bases stayed unmatched. The CDR3 DNA is TGTGCCAGCAGCGTATCAGGGGGCGGGCAGCCCCAGCATTTT. It yields the protein CASSVSGGGQPQHF. Looking up the rest from reference TRBV7-3 and TRBJ1-5 gives the full variable domain: GAGVSQTPSNKVTEKGKYVELRCDPISGHTALYWYRQSLGQGPEFLIYFQGTGAADDSGLPNDRFFAVRPEGSVSTLKIQRTERGDSAVYLCASSVSGGGQPQHFGDGTRLSIL.

The chain couples TRBV19 to TRBJ2-1; D perhaps matches TRBD1 (6 bases). Germline-derived CDR1 and CDR2 are LNHDA and SQIVND (reference sequence). V lost 5 bases, J lost 3 bases, and 8 bases lay in between. CDR3 length equals 13 residues. CDR3 bases: TGTGCCAGTAGTCGGACAGTCTACAATGAGCAGTTCTTC. This encodes CASSRTVYNEQFF.

The chain couples TRBV4-2 to TRBJ2-5; tentatively, D is TRBD2 (5 bases). The germline V gene has CDR1 LGHNA and CDR2 YNFKEQ. Trimming took off 4 bases at V and 5 bases at J, with 14 bases between the two ends. The CDR3 length is 14 residues. The CDR3 region has the DNA TGTGCCAGCAGCCGGGCTACAGCGGCGGAGACCCAGTACTTC. Amino acids: CASSRATAAETQYF.

This sequence joins TRBV5-1 and TRBJ2-3; D remains unclear. V was clipped by 4 bases and J by 3 bases, with 9 bases between them. Germline CDR1 and CDR2: SGHRS and YFSETQ. The CDR3 has 13 amino acids. Written as DNA, the CDR3 is TGCGCCAGCAGCCCTAACCGAACAGATACGCAGTATTTT. Amino acid sequence: CASSPNRTDTQYF.

This chain connects TRBV19 to TRBJ2-5; 7 bases line up with TRBD2. Germline assignment: CDR1 LNHDA and CDR2 SQIVND (reference sequence). After removal of 3 bases from V and 5 bases from J, the junction contained 6 bases not matched to a gene. The CDR3 sequence is 14 residues long. The CDR3 sequence is CASSIGGGYETQYF. CDR3 nucleotide sequence: TGTGCCAGTAGTATCGGGGGAGGGTATGAGACCCAGTACTTC.

The chain uses TRBV4-3 and TRBJ1-5, with a possible D match to TRBD1 (5 bases). CDR3 size: 14 residues. Looked up from germline, CDR1 is LGHNA and CDR2 is YSLEER. Trimming shortened V by 1 base and J by 4 bases, and 8 bases separated the two germline ends. The CDR3 region has the DNA TGCGCCAGCAGCCAAGGACAGCTGAATCAGCCCCAGCATTTT. It yields the protein CASSQGQLNQPQHF.